This T cell receptor (beta chain) was sequenced for a study of cytomegalovirus exposure and HLA in healthy donors. This PCR relied on a set of 60 Vbeta primers and 13 Jbeta primers. The table came from immunoSEQ multiplex PCR; TCRdb's copy has only in-frame clones and leaves some out. Its listing shows some 110,000 clones. The CDR3 has 17 residues. V was clipped by 2 bases and J by 7 bases; unmatched bases: 15. Germline CDR1 and CDR2: MNHEY and SMNVEV (reference sequence). Sequenced: PBMCs. This receptor was taken from a man aged 25 to 40 in good health and CMV-seronegative. The chain combines TRBV27 with TRBJ1-2; 8 bases line up with TRBD1. CDR3 in amino acids: CASSLIQGAGVAGGYTF. The CDR3 DNA reads TGTGCCAGCAGTTTAATCCAGGGGGCGGGGGTCGCCGGTGGCTACACCTTC.